These T cell receptor beta chains were read from a single sample in a study of memory B cells and T cells in multiple sclerosis. Sequenced by immunoSEQ multiplex PCR; TCRdb stores in-frame clones only, minus some. Among around 14,000 clones, approximately 70% were seen once, and the ten largest hold about 2.5%. Sequenced input: memory (CD45RO+) CD4+ T cells from blood. Receptor source: a human donor with multiple sclerosis. Both conserved end residues are part of each CDR3. The D gene is left open where the match is weak. Rows give clone size only sometimes, using once, few, many, or a class for an expanded clone.

V gene	clone size	D gene	J gene	CDR3 protein	CDR3 DNA
TRBV7-3	-	-	TRBJ2-3	CASSVRQGGADTQYF	TGTGCCAGCAGCGTAAGGCAGGGGGGTGCAGATACGCAGTATTTT
TRBV27	-	-	TRBJ2-2	CASRQGAVTGELFF	TGTGCCAGCAGACAAGGGGCTGTCACCGGGGAGCTGTTTTTT
TRBV6-6	few	TRBD1	TRBJ2-1	CASRLTGAAYNEQFF	TGTGCCAGCAGACTTACAGGGGCGGCCTACAATGAGCAGTTCTTC
TRBV4-2	few	-	TRBJ2-7	CASSQDTGRGYEQYF	TGTGCCAGCAGCCAAGATACAGGGAGGGGCTACGAGCAGTACTTC
TRBV28	few	-	TRBJ2-1	CATGGLSYNEQFF	TGTGCCACCGGAGGGCTCTCCTACAATGAGCAGTTCTTC
TRBV27	-	TRBD1	TRBJ1-6	CASSLIQGNSPLHF	TGTGCCAGCAGTTTAATACAGGGGAATTCACCCCTCCACTTT
TRBV5-1	once	TRBD2	TRBJ2-1	CASSSRLAGNEQFF	TGCGCCAGCAGCTCCCGACTAGCGGGCAATGAGCAGTTCTTC
TRBV5-1	-	-	TRBJ1-1	CASSLEQGYEAFF	TGCGCCAGCAGCTTGGAACAGGGATATGAAGCTTTCTTT
TRBV28	-	TRBD1	TRBJ1-5	CASGTGFNQPQHF	TGTGCCAGCGGGACAGGGTTTAATCAGCCCCAGCATTTT
TRBV6-1	once	-	TRBJ2-1	CASSASISVNNEQFF	TGTGCCAGCAGTGCTAGTATTTCCGTTAACAATGAGCAGTTCTTC
TRBV18	few	TRBD1	TRBJ2-2	CASSPFGTGGYTGELFF	TGTGCCAGCTCACCATTCGGGACAGGGGGCTACACCGGGGAGCTGTTTTTT
TRBV7-6	-	TRBD1	TRBJ1-6	CASSLGQASYNSPLHF	TGTGCCAGCAGCCTTGGACAGGCTAGTTATAATTCACCCCTCCACTTT
TRBV6-5	-	TRBD1	TRBJ2-7	CASSYSWTGLYEQYF	TGTGCCAGCAGTTACTCGTGGACAGGGTTGTACGAGCAGTACTTC
TRBV20-1	-	TRBD1	TRBJ2-7	CRPTGAYEQYF	TGCAGGCCGACAGGGGCCTACGAGCAGTACTTC
TRBV9	-	-	TRBJ1-6	CASSIGSSYNSPLHF	TGTGCCAGCAGCATCGGTAGCTCCTATAATTCACCCCTCCACTTT
TRBV6-5	-	TRBD2	TRBJ2-1	CASSELGRGEQFF	TGTGCCAGCAGTGAGTTAGGGCGGGGGGAGCAGTTCTTC
TRBV6-6	-	TRBD1	TRBJ2-3	CASSNSQGALTDTQYF	TGTGCCAGCAGTAATTCACAGGGGGCACTCACAGATACGCAGTATTTT
TRBV5-1	-	TRBD1	TRBJ1-2	CASSPTGGDYGYTF	TGCGCCAGCAGCCCTACAGGGGGCGATTATGGCTACACCTTC
TRBV13	-	TRBD2	TRBJ2-1	CASSLIRLAGHHNEQFF	TGTGCCAGCAGCTTAATCCGACTAGCGGGGCACCACAATGAGCAGTTCTTC
TRBV5-1	-	-	TRBJ2-1	CASSLVGVDEQFF	TGCGCCAGCAGCTTGGTGGGAGTGGATGAGCAGTTCTTC
TRBV7-2	-	TRBD2	TRBJ2-3	CASRPGTSGGRGTDTQYF	TGTGCCAGCAGGCCCGGGACTAGCGGGGGGCGAGGAACAGATACGCAGTATTTT
TRBV1	-	-	TRBJ2-7	CTSSQESSGTSYEQYF	TGCACCAGCAGCCAAGAATCTAGCGGGACTTCCTACGAGCAGTACTTC
TRBV19	-	TRBD1	TRBJ1-1	CASKNRGNTEAFF	TGTGCCAGTAAGAACAGGGGGAACACTGAAGCTTTCTTT
TRBV19	few	-	TRBJ2-1	CASSHPVGGEQFF	TGTGCCAGTAGCCACCCCGTGGGAGGTGAGCAGTTCTTC
TRBV10-2	-	-	TRBJ1-2	CASSESSGYTF	TGCGCCAGCAGTGAGTCTAGCGGCTACACCTTC
TRBV4-2	-	TRBD2	TRBJ2-5	CASSQEASGRQETQYF	TGTGCCAGCAGCCAAGAGGCTAGCGGGAGGCAGGAGACCCAGTACTTC
TRBV30	-	-	TRBJ1-3	CAWSVGGAGNTIYF	TGTGCCTGGAGTGTTGGGGGGGCCGGAAACACCATATATTTT
TRBV18	-	TRBD1	TRBJ1-1	CASSPPTGRTEAFF	TGTGCCAGCTCACCTCCGACAGGGAGAACTGAAGCTTTCTTT
TRBV6-1	-	-	TRBJ2-7	CASSFHSGTYEQYF	TGTGCCAGCAGTTTTCATAGCGGAACCTACGAGCAGTACTTC
TRBV14	-	-	TRBJ1-2	CASSLARRGYTF	TGTGCCAGCAGTCTGGCGAGGAGAGGCTACACCTTC
TRBV7-6	-	TRBD2	TRBJ2-1	CASSLGRTSGSYNEQFF	TGTGCCAGCAGCTTAGGACGGACTAGCGGCTCCTACAATGAGCAGTTCTTC
TRBV5-1	-	TRBD1	TRBJ1-1	CASSLWLDRGQTEAFF	TGCGCCAGCAGCTTGTGGCTGGACAGGGGGCAAACTGAAGCTTTCTTT
TRBV6-4	-	-	TRBJ1-5	CASSPDTDQPQHF	TGTGCCAGCAGCCCGGACACTGATCAGCCCCAGCATTTT
TRBV6-1	few	-	TRBJ1-5	CASNEGRVDQPQHF	TGTGCCAGCAACGAGGGAAGGGTAGATCAGCCCCAGCATTTT
TRBV5-1	-	TRBD2	TRBJ2-1	CASNLAGVNEQFF	TGCGCCAGCAACCTAGCGGGAGTCAATGAGCAGTTCTTC
TRBV28	-	-	TRBJ2-7	CASSHTRQVASYEQYF	TGTGCCAGCAGCCATACCCGACAGGTCGCCTCCTACGAGCAGTACTTC
TRBV11-2	-	-	TRBJ1-1	CASSLDSGGEAFF	TGTGCCAGCAGCTTAGACTCGGGGGGCGAAGCTTTCTTT
TRBV19	few	TRBD2	TRBJ2-1	CASSERLAGVVEQFF	TGTGCCAGTAGTGAAAGACTAGCGGGAGTGGTTGAGCAGTTCTTC
TRBV6-5	few	TRBD1	TRBJ1-2	CASSYSDRVGYTF	TGTGCCAGCAGTTACTCGGACAGGGTTGGCTACACCTTC
TRBV6-6	-	TRBD1	TRBJ1-2	CASSRQGSYGYTF	TGTGCCAGCAGTAGACAGGGGAGCTACGGCTACACCTTC
TRBV2	-	TRBD1	TRBJ2-7	CASRRLQGDEQYF	TGTGCCAGCAGGCGCCTACAGGGGGACGAGCAGTACTTC
TRBV28	-	-	TRBJ2-5	CASTSRDGETQYF	TGTGCCAGCACCTCGCGGGACGGAGAGACCCAGTACTTC
TRBV6-6	-	-	TRBJ1-1	CASDSGPRLNTEAFF	TGTGCCAGCGACAGCGGGCCGAGATTGAACACTGAAGCTTTCTTT
TRBV18	once	TRBD1	TRBJ1-1	CASSPWDRENTEAFF	TGTGCCAGCTCACCATGGGACAGGGAGAACACTGAAGCTTTCTTT
TRBV2	-	-	TRBJ1-5	CASSANSGSNQPQHF	TGTGCCAGCAGTGCGAACTCGGGGAGCAATCAGCCCCAGCATTTT